These 28 T cell receptor beta chains share one sample of origin, sequenced in a study of blood T cell repertoires in COVID-19. Clones were sequenced by immunoSEQ multiplex PCR, and TCRdb holds only the in-frame ones, with some missing. The sample lists a few hundred thousand clones, approximately 91% occurring once. Sample: peripheral blood. The receptors stem from a person aged 18 to 35 with COVID-19, enrolled during active disease.

The chain is built from TRBV19 and TRBJ2-7; tentative D call: TRBD1 (6 bases). Per germline, CDR1 LNHDA and CDR2 SQIVND (reference sequence). V gave up 4 bases and J gave up 2 bases, with 9 bases separating them. The CDR3 runs to 13 residues. The CDR3 DNA reads TGTGCCAGTAGTACAGGGGAACCCTACGAGCAGTACTTC. Amino acid sequence: CASSTGEPYEQYF. The full variable domain, completed using reference TRBV19 and TRBJ2-7, is DGGITQSPKYLFRKEGQNVTLSCEQNLNHDAMYWYRQDPGQGLRLIYYSQIVNDFQKGDIAEGYSVSREKKESFPLTVTSAQKNPTAFYLCASSTGEPYEQYFGPGTRLTVT.

The chain carries TRBV12-5 and TRBJ2-7, with unresolved D. CDR3 size: 14 residues. The germline CDR1 and CDR2 sequences are LGHNT and FRNRAP. The V end was cut by 2 bases, the J end by 0 bases, with 8 bases between. The CDR3 nucleotides are TGTGCTAGTGGTTTGAACCCGAGCTCCTACGAGCAGTACTTC. Translation gives CASGLNPSSYEQYF. The variable domain in full, completed from reference TRBV12-5 and TRBJ2-7, reads DARVTQTPRHKVTEMGQEVTMRCQPILGHNTVFWYRQTMMQGLELLAYFRNRAPLDDSGMPKDRFSAEMPDATLATLKIQPSEPRDSAVYFCASGLNPSSYEQYFGPGTRLTVT.

The sample holds one count of this clone. This rearrangement joins TRBV19 to TRBJ1-2; D is ambiguous. This CDR3 is built from 14 residues. Germline assignment: CDR1 LNHDA and CDR2 SQIVND (reference sequence). The V gene lost 3 bases and the J gene lost 4 bases, with 12 bases spanning the gap. This CDR3 is CASSIPAGSYGYTF. CDR3 sequence (DNA): TGTGCCAGTAGTATTCCTGCAGGATCCTATGGCTACACCTTC.

This chain links TRBV6-5 with TRBJ2-7; TRBD2 agrees at 7 bases. With 4 bases clipped from V and 1 base from J, the junction kept 10 bases outside the gene matches. Germline V lookup: CDR1 MNHEY, CDR2 SVGAGI. The CDR3 is made up of 16 amino acids. CDR3 sequence: CASSSLGGGRSYEQYF. CDR3 DNA: TGTGCCAGCAGTTCCCTGGGCGGGGGTAGATCCTACGAGCAGTACTTC.

The CDR3: CASSLRSRQLYSNQPQHF. The CDR3, as DNA: TGTGCCAGCAGTCTCCGTAGTAGACAGCTGTATAGCAATCAGCCCCAGCATTTT. The chain is built from TRBV2 and TRBJ1-5; perhaps TRBD1 as D (5 bases). V lost 5 bases, J lost 0 bases, and 20 bases lay in between. From germline, CDR1 is SNHLY and CDR2 FYNNEI. The CDR3 runs 18 residues.

Here the CDR3 DNA reads TGTGCCAGCAGTACACAGGGAAGGGAGAATTCACCCCTCCACTTT. Translation: CASSTQGRENSPLHF. The gene calls are TRBV28 and TRBJ1-6, with D possibly matching TRBD1 (6 bases). There are 15 residues in the CDR3. V shed 5 bases and J shed 7 bases, with 15 bases lying between them. Germline assignment: CDR1 MDHEN and CDR2 SYDVKM. The full variable domain, completed using reference TRBV28 and TRBJ1-6, is DVKVTQSSRYLVKRTGEKVFLECVQDMDHENMFWYRQDPGLGLRLIYFSYDVKMKEKGDIPEGYSVSREKKERFSLILESASTNQTSMYLCASSTQGRENSPLHFGNGTRLTVT.

The V and J genes are TRBV28 and TRBJ2-7; 7 bases align to TRBD1. The CDR3 is 12 residues long. Germline V CDR1 and CDR2: MDHEN, SYDVKM. Losses at the gene ends were 6 bases for V and 2 bases for J; bases not matched to a gene: 1. CDR3 amino acids: CASSQGAYEQYF. CDR3 nucleotide sequence: TGTGCCAGCAGCCAGGGGGCCTACGAGCAGTACTTC.

The V and J genes are TRBV6-5 and TRBJ2-1; the D is unclear. This CDR3 has 13 amino acids. Germline V CDR1 and CDR2: MNHEY, SVGAGI. Trimming left V 0 bases short and J 6 bases short, with 6 bases between. Written as DNA, the CDR3 is TGTGCCAGCAGTTACTCCTCAGTCAATGAGCAGTTCTTC. This sequence encodes CASSYSSVNEQFF.

The chain has TRBV9 and TRBJ1-3; D not certain. Germline CDR1 SGDLS, CDR2 YYNGEE. The CDR3 length is 15 residues. Trimming removed 7 bases at V and 0 bases at J, with 14 bases between. In DNA form, the CDR3 reads TGTGCCAGCGGCGGAGGACTGATCTCTGGAAACACCATATATTTT. It yields the protein CASGGGLISGNTIYF.

CDR3 protein: CAIRDSGGYEQYF. Here the CDR3 DNA reads TGTGCCATCCGCGATAGCGGGGGCTACGAGCAGTACTTC. V usage is TRBV10-3 and J usage is TRBJ2-7; 9 nucleotides agree with TRBD2. The CDR3 covers 13 residues. Losses at the gene ends were 8 bases for V and 3 bases for J; bases not matched to a gene: 5. Germline CDR1 ENHRY, CDR2 SYGVKD.

This CDR3 is CASSSPGQGAGELFF. The CDR3 DNA reads as TGTGCCAGCAGCTCCCCGGGACAGGGGGCCGGGGAGCTGTTTTTT. The chain recombines TRBV11-2 with TRBJ2-2; 11 bases agree with TRBD1. CDR3 size: 15 residues. CDR1 is SGHAT, CDR2 FQNNGV, per germline. V gave up 4 bases and J gave up 6 bases; unmatched junction bases: 4.

The rearrangement uses TRBV7-2 and TRBJ2-7; 10 nucleotides match TRBD2. The CDR3 sequence is 17 residues long. The germline V gene has CDR1 SGHTA and CDR2 FQGNSA. Trimming at V came to 3 bases and at J to 2 bases, leaving 10 bases not matched to a gene. The CDR3 DNA reads as TGTGCCAGCAGCTTGAGGATAGCGGGAGGTCCCACCTACGAGCAGTACTTC. Amino acid sequence: CASSLRIAGGPTYEQYF.

The V gene is TRBV7-2, the J gene TRBJ2-6, with TRBD2 matching 14 bases. Trimming took 5 bases from V and 2 from J; bases not matched to a gene: 5. The CDR3 spans 18 residues. Germline assignment: CDR1 SGHTA and CDR2 FQGNSA. DNA of the CDR3: TGTGCCAGCAGCCCGGGACTAGCGGGAGTCCCTGGGGCCAACGTCCTGACTTTC. As protein: CASSPGLAGVPGANVLTF.

This clone has a single count. The rearrangement joins TRBV7-2 to TRBJ2-1, with D unresolved. The CDR3 consists of 14 residues. Germline CDR1 reads SGHTA; CDR2 reads FQGNSA. V was shortened by 3 bases and J by 3 bases, with 9 bases between the two germline ends. CDR3 sequence (DNA): TGTGCCAGCAGCTTTGGTAGCTACTACAATGAGCAGTTCTTC. It yields the protein CASSFGSYYNEQFF.

There are a few counts of this clone. This sequence joins TRBV7-6 and TRBJ2-7, with D tentatively TRBD2 (5 bases). Trimming cost V 5 bases and J 6 bases, with 14 bases left between them. CDR3 length: 13 amino acids. The V gene's germline CDR1 is SGHVS and CDR2 FNYEAQ. CDR3 sequence reads: CASSTDWLPEQYF. The CDR3 DNA is TGTGCCAGCAGCACGGACTGGCTTCCCGAGCAGTACTTC.

This clone was picked up one time. This sequence joins TRBV27 and TRBJ1-2; no firm D call. Germline assignment: CDR1 MNHEY and CDR2 SMNVEV (reference sequence). This CDR3 has 13 amino acids. The V end lost 2 bases, the J end lost 3 bases, and 7 bases lay between the germline ends. The CDR3 bases are TGTGCCAGCAGTTTAGGGCTCCACTATGGCTACACCTTC. Protein sequence: CASSLGLHYGYTF.

V gene TRBV13 combines with J gene TRBJ2-5; 8 bases agree with TRBD2. J gave up 2 bases and V 3 bases, and 2 bases lay outside the gene matches. The CDR3 spans 14 residues. Germline loops: CDR1 PRHDT, CDR2 FYEKMQ (reference sequence). CDR3: CASSFRLAQETQYF. CDR3 nucleotide sequence: TGTGCCAGCAGCTTCCGACTAGCGCAAGAGACCCAGTACTTC.

This chain joins TRBV3-1 (or the pseudogene TRBV3-2) and TRBJ2-7, with D unresolved. Germline CDR1 is LGHDT and CDR2 is YNNKEL (reference sequence). V lost 3 bases and J 1 base, leaving 7 bases between the germline ends. The CDR3 spans 13 residues. Here the CDR3 reads CASSHQVSYEQYF. The DNA for the CDR3 is TGTGCCAGCAGCCATCAGGTTTCCTACGAGCAGTACTTC.

The genes are TRBV5-1 and TRBJ2-2, with TRBD1 matching over 7 bases. V shed 4 bases and J 4 bases; nucleotides not matched to a gene: 4. This CDR3 contains 14 residues. Germline V gives CDR1 SGHRS, CDR2 YFSETQ. For the CDR3, the DNA is TGCGCCAGCAGCCCTGGACAGGCCACCGGGGAGCTGTTTTTT. Its translation: CASSPGQATGELFF.

V and J are TRBV28 and TRBJ1-3; perhaps TRBD1 as D (5 bases). Trimming cost V 3 bases and J 2 bases, with 11 bases left between them. CDR1 is MDHEN and CDR2 is SYDVKM in the germline V gene. This CDR3 has 15 residues. CDR3 amino acids: CASSFRPGAGNTIYF. Here the CDR3 DNA reads TGTGCCAGCAGTTTTAGGCCGGGGGCTGGAAACACCATATATTTT.

The CDR3 DNA sequence: TGTGCCAGCAGCTTAACGACAGGTTCTCCCTACGAGCAGTACTTC. The encoded protein is CASSLTTGSPYEQYF. The chain links TRBV11-1 to TRBJ2-7, with D perhaps TRBD1 (6 bases). The germline gives CDR1 SGHAT, CDR2 FQDESV (reference sequence). The V end lost 2 bases, the J end lost 2 bases, and 13 bases lay between the germline ends. The CDR3 loop spans 15 amino acids.

The J gene is TRBJ2-7, the V gene TRBV28; no firm D call. Trimming shortened V by 3 bases and J by 4 bases, and 7 bases separated the two germline ends. Per germline, CDR1 MDHEN and CDR2 SYDVKM. The CDR3 consists of 12 residues. The CDR3 protein is CASSFSIYEQYF. The CDR3 DNA is TGTGCCAGCAGTTTTTCAATTTACGAGCAGTACTTC.

The CDR3 loop is CASTPLWGGEATEAFF. Here the CDR3 DNA reads TGTGCCAGCACTCCCTTGTGGGGGGGCGAGGCCACTGAAGCTTTCTTT. This chain links TRBV28 with TRBJ1-1; TRBD1 might be the D (6 bases). Trimming shortened V by 7 bases and J by 4 bases, and 22 bases separated the two germline ends. Looked up from germline, CDR1 is MDHEN and CDR2 is SYDVKM. This CDR3 contains 16 residues.

The chain is built from TRBV6-6 and TRBJ2-5, with D perhaps TRBD2 (5 bases). Trimming took 5 bases from V and 4 from J, leaving 23 bases between them. Germline V gives CDR1 MNHNY, CDR2 SVGAGI (reference sequence). This CDR3 has 17 residues. CDR3 loop: CASSHDPFTAAGETQYF. The DNA of the CDR3 is TGTGCCAGCAGTCACGATCCCTTCACAGCGGCGGGAGAGACCCAGTACTTC.

The gene calls are TRBV2 and TRBJ2-7; D might be TRBD2 (6 bases). The germline V and J ends were trimmed by 3 bases and 0 bases, with 15 bases remaining between them. Germline-derived CDR1 and CDR2 are SNHLY and FYNNEI. The CDR3 consists of 16 residues. The CDR3 DNA reads TGTGCCAGCAGTGACTTTAGCGGATTGAGCTCCTACGAGCAGTACTTC. Amino acids: CASSDFSGLSSYEQYF.

The chain has TRBV19 and TRBJ2-6, with 8 bases that match TRBD1. The CDR3 contains 17 residues. The germline gives CDR1 LNHDA, CDR2 SQIVND (reference sequence). With 5 bases clipped from V and 0 bases from J, the junction kept 6 bases outside the gene matches. CDR3 sequence: CASSLGQALSGANVLTF. The DNA of the CDR3 is TGTGCCAGTAGTTTGGGACAGGCTCTCTCTGGGGCCAACGTCCTGACTTTC.

The chain links TRBV7-9 to TRBJ2-1; D not certain. Germline CDR1 and CDR2: SEHNR and FQNEAQ (reference sequence). Trimming removed 1 base at V and 10 bases at J, with 8 bases between. This CDR3 has 12 residues. CDR3 region: CASSLVAEEQFF. CDR3 DNA: TGTGCCAGCAGCTTAGTAGCAGAAGAGCAGTTCTTC.

The J gene is TRBJ1-2, the V gene TRBV5-1, with no clear D. This CDR3 spans 14 amino acids. Germline assignment: CDR1 SGHRS and CDR2 YFSETQ. Trimming removed 2 bases at V and 9 bases at J, with 17 bases between. The CDR3 is CASSFGLRSWSYTF. Written as DNA, the CDR3 is TGCGCCAGCAGCTTCGGATTGCGGTCATGGAGCTACACCTTC.